These 5 T cell receptor beta chains were sequenced from one sample in a study of blood T cells in healthy people across ages. A second PCR, run for about 7 to 12 cycles, used a sample-barcoded 5' primer plus a J-beta primer mix. TCRdb re-derived calls from the 5' RACE reads in MiXCR, one entry per CDR3 protein. Among 700,000 to 850,000 distinct CDR3 sequences listed, approximately 55% were seen once. The sequenced sample consisted of blood. The receptor source for this set is a man aged 80 or over in good health.

The J gene is TRBJ2-4, the V gene TRBV20-1, with D perhaps matching TRBD1 or TRBD2 (5 bases each). The J call is doubtful: the DNA matches TRBJ2-7 better. The CDR3 extends over 13 amino acids. Germline CDR1 is DFQATT and CDR2 is SNEGSKA (reference sequence). CDR3 in DNA: TGCAGTGCTAGAGTTCCCGGGGCCCACGAGCAGTACTTC. Its protein product is CSARVPGAHEQYF.

The chain joins TRBV27 to TRBJ1-2; TRBD1 aligns across 8 bases. The CDR3 loop spans 12 amino acids. Germline values: CDR1 MNHEY, CDR2 SMNVEV (reference sequence). V lost 5 bases and J lost 8; bases outside the gene matches: 4. The DNA of the CDR3 is TGTGCCAGCAGTCCCCGGGACAGGGGCTACACCTTC. Protein: CASSPRDRGYTF.

The V call is TRBV6-1, the J call TRBJ2-6; the D is unclear. Trimming took 7 bases from V and 2 from J, leaving 9 bases between them. Germline V gene sequence: CDR1 MNHNS, CDR2 SASEGT. This CDR3 is 14 amino acids long. CDR3 loop: CASMYLPGANVLTF. In DNA form, the CDR3 reads TGTGCCAGCATGTACCTCCCTGGGGCCAACGTCCTGACTTTC.

This clonotype was counted between two and nine times. The rearrangement uses TRBV10-3 and TRBJ2-5; 8 bases align to TRBD2. The J call may be in error: the DNA end matches TRBJ2-7 better. The CDR3 spans 13 residues. Germline V gene data show CDR1 as ENHRY and CDR2 as SYGVKD. CDR3 bases: TGTGCCATCAGTGAGACTAGCGGTCGCGAGCAGTACTTC. Amino acids: CAISETSGREQYF.

For the CDR3, the DNA is TGTGCCAGCAGTCGGGGACAGGGGACTAGCGGATCAAGCACAGATACGCAGTATTTT. Amino acids: CASSRGQGTSGSSTDTQYF. The chain combines TRBV28 with TRBJ2-3, with D perhaps matching TRBD2 (11 bases). The CDR3 runs to 19 residues. V was shortened by 5 bases and J by 0 bases, with 24 bases between the two germline ends. In germline, CDR1 is MDHEN, CDR2 SYDVKM.